This TCR beta chain was profiled in a study of cytomegalovirus exposure and HLA in healthy donors. Study context: Findings of an earlier analysis included 117 million unique TCR beta sequences from 180 million or so T cells. Study findings and constraints: TCR association rates varied by HLA locus in a later analysis, with DRB1 highest and HLA-C lowest. Some V segments could not be told apart, so they were left out, TRBV6-2 and TRBV6-3 among them. Productive rates of about 90% or about 30% were seen for most TCR beta V segments in an earlier analysis.

PCR amplification relied on 60 Vbeta primers (plus 13 Jbeta primers). Profiled with immunoSEQ multiplex PCR; TCRdb holds only in-frame clones, not every one. The sample includes 120,000 or so clones, 76% seen only once; the top ten take 13%. For this clone: Its antigen is still unknown.

CDR1 and CDR2 from the germline V gene are SGHTA and FQGNSA. Unmatched junction bases numbered 3, after V lost 3 bases and J lost 3 bases. The CDR3 runs to 15 residues. The sequence was collected from a man aged 30-40 years in good health and CMV-seropositive. Source material: PBMCs. This sequence joins TRBV7-2 and TRBJ2-3; 10 bases line up with TRBD2. This CDR3 reads CASSFSGGWTDTQYF. The CDR3, as DNA: TGTGCCAGCAGCTTTAGCGGGGGGTGGACAGATACGCAGTATTTT.